The sample holds one count of the clone carrying this T cell receptor (beta chain). Participants came from under 30 US areas, aged roughly 18 to 95 years. Clinical histories supplied by participants themselves formed the basis of cohort assignment. V was pared by 9 bases and J by 7 bases, with 16 bases between. The CDR3 runs 14 residues. Germline lookup yields CDR1 MRHNA and CDR2 SNTAGT. The entry originates in a study of blood T cell repertoires in COVID-19. Study-level information: In each case, the material was cDNA or gDNA derived from T cells, B-cell-depleted T cells, or PBMCs.

In the original processing: Reference gene primer amplification gave estimated nucleated cell counts. Sequencing was performed with immunoSEQ multiplex PCR; in TCRdb, only in-frame clones are kept and a portion is missing. V and J calls and clone size are as listed in that table; D and trimming were resolved from the DNA. This sample has roughly 250,000 clones, with 70% to 90% found just once. The receptor was derived from a middle-aged woman with acute COVID-19. Specimen: PBMCs or T cells enriched from blood (not recorded which). This sequence joins TRBV6-4 and TRBJ1-6; D is possibly TRBD1 (5 bases). DNA of the CDR3: TGTGCCAGTTCGCCTTTAGGGGCAAATTCACCCCTCCACTTT. This sequence encodes CASSPLGANSPLHF.